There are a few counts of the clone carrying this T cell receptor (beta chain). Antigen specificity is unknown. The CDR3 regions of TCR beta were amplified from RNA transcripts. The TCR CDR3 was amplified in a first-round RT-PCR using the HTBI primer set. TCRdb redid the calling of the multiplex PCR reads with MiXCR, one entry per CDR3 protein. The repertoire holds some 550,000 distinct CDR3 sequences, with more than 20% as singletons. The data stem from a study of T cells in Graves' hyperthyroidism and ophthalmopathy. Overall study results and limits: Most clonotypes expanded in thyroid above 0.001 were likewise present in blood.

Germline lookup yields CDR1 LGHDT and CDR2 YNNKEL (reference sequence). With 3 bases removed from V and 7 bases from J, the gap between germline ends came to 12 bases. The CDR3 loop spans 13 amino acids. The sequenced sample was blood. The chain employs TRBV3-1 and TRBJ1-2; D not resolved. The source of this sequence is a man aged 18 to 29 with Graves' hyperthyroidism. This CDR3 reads CASSHPLDSGYTF. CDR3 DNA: TGTGCCAGCAGCCACCCTCTGGACTCTGGCTACACCTTC. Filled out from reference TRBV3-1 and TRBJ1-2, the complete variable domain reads DTAVSQTPKYLVTQMGNDKSIKCEQNLGHDTMYWYKQDSKKFLKIMFSYNNKELIINETVPNRFSPKSPDKAHLNLHINSLELGDSAVYFCASSHPLDSGYTFGSGTRLTVV.